The 3 T cell receptor beta chains listed next were all sequenced from one sample in a study of T cell repertoires in cytomegalovirus infection. Using its own MiXCR run on the reads, TCRdb lists one record per CDR3 protein. The table lists about 340,000 distinct CDR3 sequences, 25% to 35% of them singletons, with 20% in the top ten. Their target antigens are unknown. Source: cultured PBMCs, taken from culture after CMV antigen stimulation. The source of these receptors is a human donor in good health (CMV status not recorded). Some clones in this sample may be carry-over from other donors' samples.

The genes are TRBV7-4 and TRBJ2-7; TRBD1 is a possible D gene (6 bases). CDR1 and CDR2 from the germline V gene are SGHVT and SQSDAQ. This CDR3 comprises 14 residues. Trimming stripped 5 bases from V and 4 bases from J, with 15 bases between. The CDR3 sequence: CASSEPGHFYEQYF. CDR3 bases: TGTGCCAGCAGCGAACCGGGACATTTTTACGAGCAGTACTTC. Full variable domain (outside the CDR3, taken from reference TRBV7-4 and TRBJ2-7): GAGVSQSPRYKVAKRGRDVALRCDSISGHVTLYWYRQTLGQGSEVLTYSQSDAQRDKSGRPSGRFSAERPERSVSTLKIQRTEQGDSAVYLCASSEPGHFYEQYFGPGTRLTVT.

This clonotype was seen a handful of times. The chain couples TRBV28 to TRBJ1-2; tentative D call: TRBD1 (5 bases). CDR1 is MDHEN, CDR2 SYDVKM, per germline. This CDR3 region has 15 residues. The V end lost 2 bases, the J end lost 7 bases, and 17 bases lay between the germline ends. The CDR3 DNA is TGTGCCAGCAGTTTACAGTGGGACGGGCGTGGTGGCTACACCTTC. Translated: CASSLQWDGRGGYTF.

The rearrangement joins TRBV2 to TRBJ1-2, with D perhaps matching TRBD1 (6 bases). Looked up from germline, CDR1 is SNHLY and CDR2 is FYNNEI. The CDR3 extends over 16 amino acids. V was trimmed by 0 bases and J by 0 bases, leaving 11 bases between them. The CDR3 here is CASSEAGGTANYGYTF. CDR3 bases: TGTGCCAGCAGTGAAGCAGGGGGGACGGCTAACTATGGCTACACCTTC.